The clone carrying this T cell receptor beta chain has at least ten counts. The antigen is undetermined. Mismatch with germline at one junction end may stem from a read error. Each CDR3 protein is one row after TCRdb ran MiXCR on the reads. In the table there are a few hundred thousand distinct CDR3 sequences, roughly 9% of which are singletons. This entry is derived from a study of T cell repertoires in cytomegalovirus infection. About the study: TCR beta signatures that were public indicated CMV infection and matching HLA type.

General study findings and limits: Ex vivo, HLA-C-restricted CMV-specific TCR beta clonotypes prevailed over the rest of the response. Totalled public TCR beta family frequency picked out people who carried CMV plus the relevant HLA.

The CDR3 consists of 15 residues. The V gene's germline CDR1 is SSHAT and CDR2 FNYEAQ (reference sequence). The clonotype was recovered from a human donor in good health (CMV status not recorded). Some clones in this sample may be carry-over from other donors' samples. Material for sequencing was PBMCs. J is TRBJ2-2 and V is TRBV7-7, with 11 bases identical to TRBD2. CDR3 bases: TGTGCTAGCAGCTTAGCGGGAGGGCAAGCCGGGGAGCTGTTTTTT. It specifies CASSLAGGQAGELFF.